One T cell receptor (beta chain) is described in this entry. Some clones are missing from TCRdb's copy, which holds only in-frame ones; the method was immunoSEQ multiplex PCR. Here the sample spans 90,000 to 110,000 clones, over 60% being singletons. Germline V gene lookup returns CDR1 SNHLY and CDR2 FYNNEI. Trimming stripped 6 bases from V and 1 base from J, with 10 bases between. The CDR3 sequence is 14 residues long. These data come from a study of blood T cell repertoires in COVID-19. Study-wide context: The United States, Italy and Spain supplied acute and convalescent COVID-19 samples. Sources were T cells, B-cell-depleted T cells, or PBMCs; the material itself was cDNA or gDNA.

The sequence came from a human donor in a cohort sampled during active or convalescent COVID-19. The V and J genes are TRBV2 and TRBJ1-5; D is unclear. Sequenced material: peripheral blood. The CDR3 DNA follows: TGTGCCAGCAGGGAGAGGTCGAGCAATCAGCCCCAGCATTTT. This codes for CASRERSSNQPQHF.